The 26 T cell receptor beta chains below were found in one sample sequenced in a study of T-cell reconstitution after alpha-beta-depleted transplantation in children. Construction of the TCRbeta library involved unique molecular identifiers. TCRdb redid the calling of the PCR reads with MiXCR, one entry per CDR3 protein. The sample carries about 400,000 distinct CDR3 sequences, roughly 21% recorded once. Material: PBMCs from the stem cell graft donor, obtained from the stem cell graft. These TCRs come from a human donor who donated a stem cell graft to a child with acute myeloid leukemia.

Written as DNA, the CDR3 is TGTGCCAGCAGCTTAAGGGACAGGGGATTCAATGAGCAGTTCTTC. It yields the protein CASSLRDRGFNEQFF. This chain links TRBV7-9 with TRBJ2-1, with 10 bases aligning to TRBD1. Germline assignment: CDR1 SEHNR and CDR2 FQNEAQ (reference sequence). The V gene end was trimmed by 2 bases and the J gene end by 6 bases; junction bases not matched to a gene: 4. The CDR3 has 15 amino acids.

V usage is TRBV20-1 and J usage is TRBJ2-7; 9 bases fit TRBD2. Germline lookup yields CDR1 DFQATT and CDR2 SNEGSKA (reference sequence). CDR3 length: 15 residues. The V and J ends lost 0 bases and 2 bases, in that order; junction bases with no gene match: 5. The CDR3 reads CSARDRAGGPYEQYF. In DNA, the CDR3 is TGCAGTGCTAGAGATCGGGCGGGAGGGCCCTACGAGCAGTACTTC.

The chain carries TRBV6-2 or TRBV6-3 and TRBJ2-7; TRBD2 aligns across 10 bases. CDR3 length equals 16 residues. V lost 4 bases to trimming and J lost 2 bases; unmatched junction nucleotides: 8. Germline CDR1 and CDR2: MNHEY and SVGEGT. In nucleotides, the CDR3 is TGTGCCAGCAGTTCCCCGAGCGGGAGGGCCACCTACGAGCAGTACTTC. It is translated as CASSSPSGRATYEQYF.

The chain links TRBV20-1 to TRBJ1-5; D remains unclear. The CDR3 covers 13 residues. CDR1 and CDR2 (germline): DFQATT, SNEGSKA (reference sequence). V lost 6 bases and J 0 bases, leaving 9 bases between the germline ends. CDR3: CSARLTSNQPQHF. The CDR3 DNA is TGCAGTGCCCGGTTAACTAGCAATCAGCCCCAGCATTTT.

This clonotype was observed a few times. V is TRBV2 and J is TRBJ2-7; 13 nucleotides align to TRBD2. V lost 1 base and J lost 6; bases outside the gene matches: 6. Germline loops: CDR1 SNHLY, CDR2 FYNNEI. This CDR3 has 16 amino acids. As DNA, the CDR3 is TGTGCCAGCAGTGAAGTTTCGACTAGCGGGAGGCCCGAGCAGTACTTC. Its protein is CASSEVSTSGRPEQYF. Complete variable domain (other parts from reference TRBV2 and TRBJ2-7): EPEVTQTPSHQVTQMGQEVILRCVPISNHLYFYWYRQILGQKVEFLVSFYNNEISEKSEIFDDQFSVERPDGSNFTLKIRSTKLEDSAMYFCASSEVSTSGRPEQYFGPGTRLTVT.

The rearrangement joins TRBV15 to TRBJ2-4; D ambiguous. CDR1 and CDR2 (germline): LNHNV, YYDKDF (reference sequence). CDR3 length equals 15 residues. V was clipped by 3 bases and J by 0 bases, with 9 bases between them. CDR3 in DNA: TGTGCCACCAGCAGTGCCCGACTAGCCAAAAACATTCAGTACTTC. This translates into CATSSARLAKNIQYF.

The table lists this clonotype with a few counts. The V and J genes are TRBV6-5 and TRBJ1-4; 7 bases line up with TRBD1. This CDR3 region has 16 residues. J gave up 8 bases and V 4 bases, and 13 bases lay outside the gene matches. From germline, CDR1 is MNHEY and CDR2 SVGAGI. CDR3 bases: TGTGCCAGCAGTTCCCCTAGGGGGCAGGTTAGGGAAAAACTGTTTTTT. Its protein product is CASSSPRGQVREKLFF.

The V and J genes are TRBV18 and TRBJ2-7; 8 bases fit TRBD2. V lost 5 bases, J lost 0 bases, and 6 bases stayed unmatched. The CDR3 totals 15 residues. CDR1 is KGHSH and CDR2 is LQKENI in the germline V gene. This CDR3 is CASSAGLATSYEQYF. CDR3 DNA sequence: TGTGCCAGCTCAGCCGGACTAGCCACCTCCTACGAGCAGTACTTC.

The gene calls are TRBV20-1 and TRBJ2-1; D is unresolved. V lost 5 bases, J lost 8 bases, and 16 bases lay in between. The CDR3 runs 13 residues. CDR1 and CDR2 from the germline V gene are DFQATT and SNEGSKA (reference sequence). The chain's CDR3 is CSAGVLGKDEQFF. CDR3 DNA: TGCAGTGCTGGAGTTCTGGGGAAGGATGAGCAGTTCTTC.

The chain employs TRBV6-1 and TRBJ2-1; D gene uncertain. CDR1 is MNHNS, CDR2 SASEGT, per germline. Trimming shortened V by 6 bases and J by 1 base, and 16 bases separated the two germline ends. The CDR3 is 16 amino acids. The CDR3 bases are TGTGCCAGCAGCCGTCGTGAGTCGCAATCCTACAATGAGCAGTTCTTC. It encodes CASSRRESQSYNEQFF.

The genes are TRBV12-3 or TRBV12-4 and TRBJ2-7; tentatively, D is TRBD1 (6 bases). This CDR3 has 14 residues. The V end was cut by 5 bases, the J end by 9 bases, with 20 bases between. The CDR3 coding sequence is TGTGCCAGCAGTGCACTACAGGGTCCTCAGGGGCAGTACTTC. It is translated as CASSALQGPQGQYF.

This clonotype has ten or more counts. The chain couples TRBV10-3 to TRBJ2-3; 7 bases are shared with TRBD1. Germline V gene sequence: CDR1 ENHRY, CDR2 SYGVKD. The J segment lost 6 bases and the V segment lost 5 bases, leaving 5 bases of the junction unmatched. The CDR3 spans 13 residues. The CDR3 coding sequence is TGTGCCATCAGTTTAACAGGGGATGATACGCAGTATTTT. It translates to CAISLTGDDTQYF.

This clonotype was seen a few times. This chain uses TRBV12-3 or TRBV12-4 with TRBJ2-7; TRBD2 aligns across 7 bases. The CDR3 sequence is 13 residues long. V dropped 4 bases and J dropped 5; count of bases not matched to a gene: 5. The CDR3 DNA follows: TGTGCCAGCAGTTGGGAGGGAGTGGACGAGCAGTACTTC. Amino acid sequence: CASSWEGVDEQYF.

This clonotype was seen only a few times. This chain connects TRBV20-1 to TRBJ2-1, with 12 bases lining up with TRBD2. This CDR3 spans 16 amino acids. V dropped 2 bases and J dropped 7; count of bases not matched to a gene: 9. Germline lookup yields CDR1 DFQATT and CDR2 SNEGSKA (reference sequence). CDR3 residues: CSARSPLAGGTNEQFF. The CDR3 nucleotides are TGCAGTGCTAGATCCCCACTAGCGGGGGGTACAAATGAGCAGTTCTTC.

This clonotype was seen a handful of times. The J gene is TRBJ2-7, the V gene TRBV5-8; possible D gene TRBD1, 5 bases. This CDR3 is 16 amino acids long. Germline V gives CDR1 SGHTS, CDR2 YDEGEE. With 1 base removed from V and 4 bases from J, the gap between germline ends came to 18 bases. The DNA for the CDR3 is TGTGCCAGCAGCTTGACTTTCAGGGTTACGCGGTACGAGCAGTACTTC. Its translation is CASSLTFRVTRYEQYF.

The chain carries TRBV12-3 or TRBV12-4 and TRBJ2-7; D possibly uses TRBD1 or TRBD2 (6 bases each). The CDR3 totals 17 residues. Trimming left V 3 bases short and J 2 bases short, with 20 bases between. The CDR3 region has the DNA TGTGCCAGCAGTTTGGGGGGAACAGGGAGAGGCACCTACGAGCAGTACTTC. It codes for CASSLGGTGRGTYEQYF.

The rearrangement joins TRBV7-9 to TRBJ2-2; 10 bases match TRBD2. In germline, CDR1 is SEHNR, CDR2 FQNEAQ (reference sequence). J lost 4 bases, V lost 5 bases, and 7 bases had no gene match. CDR3 length: 16 amino acids. Here the CDR3 reads CASSLTSGTGTGELFF. The CDR3 coding sequence is TGTGCCAGCAGCCTAACTAGCGGGACTGGCACCGGGGAGCTGTTTTTT.

This clonotype was detected a few times. The gene calls are TRBV24-1 and TRBJ2-1, with 13 bases aligning to TRBD2. Germline CDR1 reads KGHDR; CDR2 reads SFDVKD. The CDR3 sequence is 16 residues long. J lost 4 bases, V lost 10 bases, and 9 bases had no gene match. CDR3 nucleotides: TGTGCCACAGCCGGGACTAGCGGGGCAAAGTACAATGAGCAGTTCTTC. Protein sequence: CATAGTSGAKYNEQFF.

This sequence joins TRBV29-1 and TRBJ1-3; D gene uncertain. Germline CDR1 reads SQVTM; CDR2 reads ANQGSEA. V was cut by 7 bases and J by 4 bases, with 11 bases left in between. The CDR3 has 12 amino acids. CDR3 sequence: CSARELGNTIYF. CDR3 nucleotide sequence: TGCAGCGCCCGGGAACTGGGAAACACCATATATTTT. Full variable domain (outside the CDR3, taken from reference TRBV29-1 and TRBJ1-3): SAVISQKPSRDICQRGTSLTIQCQVDSQVTMMFWYRQQPGQSLTLIATANQGSEATYESGFVIDKFPISRPNLTFSTLTVSNMSPEDSSIYLCSARELGNTIYFGEGSWLTVV.

A few counts support this clonotype. The J gene is TRBJ2-2, the V gene TRBV6-5, with TRBD2 as a possible D gene (6 bases). V dropped 4 bases and J dropped 3 bases, with 18 bases sitting between them. CDR3 length equals 17 residues. The germline CDR1 and CDR2 sequences are MNHEY and SVGAGI. The CDR3 region is CASSSARRRDYTGELFF. CDR3 bases: TGTGCCAGCAGTTCTGCGCGTAGGAGGGATTACACCGGGGAGCTGTTTTTT.

This clonotype came up a few times. The rearrangement joins TRBV7-9 to TRBJ2-5, with TRBD2 matching over 8 bases. The CDR3 extends over 14 amino acids. Germline V lookup: CDR1 SEHNR, CDR2 FQNEAQ (reference sequence). J lost 4 bases, V lost 6 bases, and 7 bases had no gene match. The CDR3 coding sequence is TGTGCCAGCAGTCGAAGTAGCGGGACAGAGACCCAGTACTTC. Its protein is CASSRSSGTETQYF.

This clonotype was seen many times. The chain links TRBV20-1 to TRBJ2-1; D gene uncertain. The germline CDR1 and CDR2 sequences are DFQATT and SNEGSKA (reference sequence). The CDR3 has 11 residues. V lost 5 bases and J lost 5, with 7 bases in between. The CDR3 bases are TGCAGTGCTCACAACAACAATGAGCAGTTCTTC. Translation: CSAHNNNEQFF.

This chain connects TRBV7-2 to TRBJ1-1; D ambiguous. V gave up 2 bases and J gave up 6 bases, with 4 bases separating them. The CDR3 spans 11 residues. Per germline, CDR1 SGHTA and CDR2 FQGNSA. CDR3 DNA: TGTGCCAGCAGCTTAATATCTGAAGCTTTCTTT. Translating it yields CASSLISEAFF.

This chain links TRBV20-1 with TRBJ2-3; 8 bases align to TRBD1. The CDR3 has 16 amino acids. J gave up 1 base and V 6 bases, and 12 bases lay outside the gene matches. CDR1 and CDR2 (germline): DFQATT, SNEGSKA (reference sequence). CDR3 nucleotide sequence: TGCAGTGCCCGCCCTTTCCAGGGGGCCCGCACAGATACGCAGTATTTT. Amino acid sequence: CSARPFQGARTDTQYF.

This clonotype was found a few times. The chain recombines TRBV4-3 with TRBJ2-7; 7 nucleotides align to TRBD1. The V and J ends lost 0 bases and 3 bases, in that order; junction bases with no gene match: 5. Germline V CDR1 and CDR2: LGHNA, YSLEER. The CDR3 totals 15 residues. CDR3 sequence (DNA): TGCGCCAGCAGCCAAGAGACGGGACAGCTCTACGAGCAGTACTTC. This codes for CASSQETGQLYEQYF.

The V call is TRBV2, the J call TRBJ2-1; 10 bases line up with TRBD1. V lost 11 bases and J lost 10; bases outside the gene matches: 8. There are 12 residues in the CDR3. Germline V CDR1 and CDR2: SNHLY, FYNNEI. The CDR3 spells CAGGQGIWEQFF. The CDR3 region has the DNA TGTGCCGGGGGACAGGGGATTTGGGAGCAGTTCTTC. Full variable domain (outside the CDR3, taken from reference TRBV2 and TRBJ2-1): EPEVTQTPSHQVTQMGQEVILRCVPISNHLYFYWYRQILGQKVEFLVSFYNNEISEKSEIFDDQFSVERPDGSNFTLKIRSTKLEDSAMYFCAGGQGIWEQFFGPGTRLTVL.